This T cell receptor (beta chain) was identified in a study of blood T cell repertoires in COVID-19. As for the study in general: Sample material is recorded as cDNA or gDNA derived from T cells, B-cell-depleted T cells, or PBMCs.

Clones were sequenced by immunoSEQ multiplex PCR, and TCRdb holds only the in-frame ones, with some missing. This table holds around 250,000 clones, approximately 83% found once. CDR1 and CDR2 (germline): MGHRA, YSYEKL. CDR3 length equals 17 residues. V was clipped by 0 bases and J by 5 bases; unmatched bases: 12. The receptor was isolated from a woman aged 50 to 60 who had recovered from COVID-19. The sequenced material came from PBMCs or T cells enriched from blood (not recorded which). The chain has TRBV4-1 and TRBJ1-2; 7 bases agree with TRBD1. Here the CDR3 reads CASSQDLHRQGGYGYTF. The CDR3 DNA follows: TGCGCCAGCAGCCAAGATCTTCACCGACAGGGAGGATATGGCTACACCTTC.